This TCR beta chain derives from a study of PD-L1 blockade in urothelial cancer. Study-level information: There were a median of about 150,000 T cells in blood samples.

Spike-ins of synthetic TCR analog templates went into each PCR. Measured with immunoSEQ multiplex PCR; TCRdb has only the in-frame clones, and not every one. Counted here are tens of thousands of clones, around 83% occurring once; the ten biggest clones make up over 2.5%. CDR3 size: 14 residues. Germline-derived CDR1 and CDR2 are SQVTM and ANQGSEA. After removal of 7 bases from V and 3 bases from J, the junction contained 12 bases not matched to a gene. As to time point: peripheral blood 6 weeks after treatment start. This clonotype originated in a man between 65 and 79 years old with urothelial cancer. The sample in question was PBMCs, obtained around atezolizumab (anti-PD-L1) treatment. This rearrangement joins TRBV29-1 to TRBJ2-7; the match to TRBD2 covers 7 bases. The CDR3 protein is CSGEGLAAHYEQYF. The CDR3 nucleotides read TGCAGCGGTGAGGGGCTAGCGGCCCACTACGAGCAGTACTTC.